These 12 T cell receptor beta chains came from one sample sequenced in a study of T-cell reconstitution after alpha-beta-depleted transplantation in children. The library targeted TCRbeta and was prepared with unique molecular identifiers. TCRdb reprocessed the PCR reads with MiXCR, giving one entry per CDR3 protein. The sample has 530,000 or so distinct CDR3 sequences; 25% to 30% are singletons. The source was PBMCs, collected before TCRalphabeta/CD19-depleted stem cell transplant. The receptors shown here come from a boy in the first two years of life with Wiskott-Aldrich syndrome, due to receive a stem cell transplant.

In this sample, this clonotype turned up a few times. The chain uses TRBV4-1 and TRBJ2-2; D remains unclear. The germline V gene encodes CDR1 MGHRA and CDR2 YSYEKL. V was clipped by 3 bases and J by 4 bases, with 15 bases between them. This CDR3 spans 16 amino acids. CDR3 amino acids: CASSHPVAQFTGELFF. The CDR3 DNA follows: TGCGCCAGCAGCCACCCCGTCGCACAGTTCACCGGGGAGCTGTTTTTT.

This clonotype was counted between two and nine times. The chain recombines TRBV24-1 with TRBJ2-7; the match to TRBD1 covers 8 bases. There are 15 residues in the CDR3. The germline V gene encodes CDR1 KGHDR and CDR2 SFDVKD. The ends lost 7 bases at V and 0 bases at J; junction bases unmatched: 7. CDR3 DNA sequence: TGTGCCACCAGACACCGGGACAGGAACTCCTACGAGCAGTACTTC. As protein: CATRHRDRNSYEQYF.

The chain couples TRBV12-3 or TRBV12-4 to TRBJ1-5; D is unclear. The length of the CDR3 is 16 residues. V was cut by 1 base and J by 2 bases, with 12 bases left in between. CDR3 residues: CASSLGRLRGNQPQHF. CDR3 in DNA: TGTGCCAGCAGTTTAGGCAGGCTAAGGGGCAATCAGCCCCAGCATTTT.

This chain links TRBV20-1 with TRBJ2-1; 13 nucleotides line up with TRBD2. The CDR3 covers 15 residues. V shed 5 bases, J shed 9 bases, and the junction held 10 bases outside the gene matches. In germline, CDR1 is DFQATT, CDR2 SNEGSKA (reference sequence). The CDR3 sequence is CSASGLAGSWGEQFF. CDR3 DNA: TGCAGTGCTTCGGGACTAGCGGGAAGTTGGGGTGAGCAGTTCTTC.

This clonotype came up a few times. One end of the junction varies from germline; a read error may be responsible. The CDR3 here is CVSRPGQGTIYSNQPQHF. The CDR3 DNA reads TGTGTCAGCAGGCCCGGACAGGGAACTATTTATAGCAATCAGCCCCAGCATTTT. The chain combines TRBV28 with TRBJ1-5; 8 nucleotides match TRBD1. The length of the CDR3 is 18 residues. Germline V CDR1 and CDR2: MDHEN, SYDVKM.

The J gene is TRBJ2-3, the V gene TRBV4-1; the D is unclear. With 3 bases removed from V and 2 bases from J, the gap between germline ends came to 12 bases. CDR1 is MGHRA and CDR2 is YSYEKL in the germline V gene. The CDR3 spans 15 residues. DNA of the CDR3: TGCGCCAGCAGCCATCCCAGTCGCCCCACAGATACGCAGTATTTT. This gives the protein CASSHPSRPTDTQYF.

The chain joins TRBV24-1 to TRBJ2-1, with 8 bases identical to TRBD1. Per germline, CDR1 KGHDR and CDR2 SFDVKD. This CDR3 is 14 amino acids long. The V gene end was trimmed by 4 bases and the J gene end by 7 bases; junction bases not matched to a gene: 5. The CDR3, as DNA: TGTGCCACCAGTGACCCAGGACAGGGAAATGAGCAGTTCTTC. Translated, it gives CATSDPGQGNEQFF.

This clonotype has a handful of counts. The chain couples TRBV28 to TRBJ1-5; D possibly corresponds to TRBD1 (6 bases). The V end lost 8 bases, the J end lost 6 bases, and 11 bases lay between the germline ends. This CDR3 contains 12 residues. CDR1 and CDR2 from the germline V gene are MDHEN and SYDVKM. DNA of the CDR3: TGTGCCAGCCGGACAGTAAGTCAGCCCCAGCATTTT. Translating it yields CASRTVSQPQHF.

This chain uses TRBV20-1 with TRBJ2-1, with 7 bases aligning to TRBD2. V was clipped by 5 bases and J by 4 bases; unmatched bases: 8. The CDR3 is 14 residues long. CDR1 is DFQATT and CDR2 is SNEGSKA in the germline V gene (reference sequence). CDR3 DNA: TGCAGTGCTGGACGTCTAGCGGATTACAATGAGCAGTTCTTC. It is translated as CSAGRLADYNEQFF.

The CDR3 nucleotides are TGTGCCAGCAGGAGAAGCGGGAGTAGCACAGATACGCAGTATTTT. It is translated as CASRRSGSSTDTQYF. The rearrangement links TRBV6-2 or TRBV6-3 to TRBJ2-3; 8 bases line up with TRBD2. CDR1 is MNHEY, CDR2 SVGEGT, per germline. The CDR3 totals 15 residues. V lost 6 bases to trimming and J lost 0 bases; unmatched junction nucleotides: 5.

This chain uses TRBV20-1 with TRBJ2-1; D call uncertain. Germline lookup yields CDR1 DFQATT and CDR2 SNEGSKA (reference sequence). Trimming cost V 6 bases and J 8 bases, with 14 bases left between them. This CDR3 region has 12 residues. CDR3 coding DNA: TGCAGTGCCCTATTAAGCCTAGATGAGCAGTTCTTC. Amino acid sequence: CSALLSLDEQFF.

CDR3 loop: CASSASGGQETQYF. The CDR3 DNA reads TGTGCCAGCAGTGCTAGCGGGGGCCAAGAGACCCAGTACTTC. The chain has TRBV2 and TRBJ2-5, with 10 bases lining up with TRBD2. CDR3 length equals 14 residues. Germline loops: CDR1 SNHLY, CDR2 FYNNEI. V lost 4 bases to trimming and J lost 1 base; unmatched junction nucleotides: 0.